This is a list of T cell receptor beta chains from one sample in a study of blood T cell repertoires in COVID-19. The data were produced by immunoSEQ multiplex PCR, yet TCRdb's version contains in-frame clones alone and is incomplete. The sample has a few hundred thousand clones, about 86% seen once; the top ten hold under 6.5%. The sample was peripheral blood. The receptors derive from a man in his 60s with acute or convalescent COVID-19. Each CDR3 is given with its conserved first and last residue. D genes are given only for firm matches. Some rows have no size entry. The others give once, few or many, or a class for an expanded clone.

j_gene | abundance | v_gene | d_gene | CDR3aa | CDR3nt
TRBJ1-5 | few | TRBV5-8 | - | CASSLARQDIHQPQHF | TGTGCCAGCAGCTTGGCGAGACAGGATATTCATCAGCCCCAGCATTTT
TRBJ1-4 | - | TRBV6-4 | - | CASSGPPLNEKLFF | TGTGCCAGCAGTGGGCCACCCCTTAATGAAAAACTGTTTTTT
TRBJ2-7 | few | TRBV7-9 | TRBD2 | CASIAAGGRYEQYF | TGTGCCAGCATCGCCGCGGGAGGTCGCTACGAGCAGTACTTC
TRBJ1-1 | - | TRBV29-1 | - | CSVDPGTIKNTEAFF | TGCAGCGTTGACCCAGGGACAATAAAGAACACTGAAGCTTTCTTT
TRBJ2-1 | once | TRBV27 | TRBD2 | CASSLLAGVTSEQFF | TGTGCCAGCAGTTTACTAGCGGGGGTTACAAGTGAGCAGTTCTTC
TRBJ1-3 | - | TRBV9 | - | CASSVERGARGNTIYF | TGTGCCAGCAGCGTAGAGCGGGGGGCGCGAGGAAACACCATATATTTT
TRBJ2-7 | - | TRBV18 | - | CASSQTQLSYEQYF | TGTGCCAGCTCACAGACACAGCTCTCCTACGAGCAGTACTTC
TRBJ1-2 | - | TRBV13 | - | CASSLAVPRTDNYGYTF | TGTGCCAGCAGCTTAGCTGTACCGCGGACAGACAACTATGGCTACACCTTC
TRBJ2-2 | - | TRBV28 | - | CASSWTVTGELFF | TGTGCCAGCAGTTGGACAGTCACCGGGGAGCTGTTTTTT
TRBJ2-7 | - | TRBV15 | TRBD1 | CATSRDRGGIYEQYF | TGTGCCACCAGCAGGGACAGGGGCGGGATCTACGAGCAGTACTTC
TRBJ2-7 | - | TRBV6-1 | TRBD2 | CASSEGLATYEQYF | TGTGCCAGCAGTGAAGGACTAGCGACCTACGAGCAGTACTTC
TRBJ2-1 | - | TRBV28 | - | CASSLGPGQLIQFF | TGTGCCAGCAGTTTGGGACCCGGACAGCTTATCCAGTTCTTC
TRBJ2-1 | - | TRBV5-1 | - | CASSLGGQRNEQFF | TGCGCCAGCAGCTTGGGTGGACAGCGCAATGAGCAGTTCTTC
TRBJ1-2 | - | TRBV5-8 | - | CASSLDNSRYGYTF | TGTGCCAGCAGCTTGGATAATAGTCGCTATGGCTACACCTTC
TRBJ1-2 | - | TRBV28 | TRBD1 | CASSFQDRTDYGYTF | TGTGCCAGCAGTTTCCAGGACAGGACGGACTATGGCTACACCTTC
TRBJ2-2 | - | TRBV10-3 | - | CAISEMGGNTGELFF | TGTGCCATCAGTGAAATGGGGGGTAACACCGGGGAGCTGTTTTTT
TRBJ2-7 | - | TRBV6-2/TRBV6-3 | - | CASSQDYHGVSYEQYF | TGTGCCAGCAGCCAGGACTATCACGGGGTCTCCTACGAGCAGTACTTC
TRBJ1-4 | - | TRBV9 | TRBD1 | CASSETGAARANEKLFF | TGTGCCAGCAGCGAGACAGGGGCGGCTCGGGCTAATGAAAAACTGTTTTTT
TRBJ2-1 | - | TRBV18 | TRBD2 | CASSSSSSGIVNEQFF | TGTGCCAGCTCATCCTCAAGTAGCGGGATAGTCAATGAGCAGTTCTTC
TRBJ2-7 | - | TRBV4-3 | - | CASSQDDSSSYEQYF | TGCGCCAGCAGCCAAGATGATTCCAGCTCCTACGAGCAGTACTTC
TRBJ2-7 | - | TRBV28 | - | CASSLPLSYEQYF | TGTGCCAGCAGTTTACCCCTATCCTACGAGCAGTACTTC
TRBJ2-2 | - | TRBV24-1 | - | CATGLTRNTGELFF | TGTGCCACGGGACTCACCCGAAACACCGGGGAGCTGTTTTTT
TRBJ1-1 | - | TRBV5-4 | - | CASSLQGVNTEAFF | TGTGCCAGCAGCTTACAGGGAGTGAACACTGAAGCTTTCTTT
TRBJ2-7 | once | TRBV7-6 | - | CASSLSVDNYEQYF | TGTGCCAGCAGCCTAAGCGTGGACAACTACGAGCAGTACTTC
TRBJ2-1 | - | TRBV2 | TRBD2 | CASSEGAGTYNEQFF | TGTGCCAGCAGTGAGGGAGCGGGAACCTACAATGAGCAGTTCTTC
TRBJ2-2 | - | TRBV2 | TRBD2 | CASSPLAGAGGELFF | TGTGCCAGCAGTCCACTAGCGGGAGCCGGCGGGGAGCTGTTTTTT
TRBJ2-2 | - | TRBV9 | TRBD2 | CASSVDEASGTGGELFF | TGTGCCAGCAGCGTAGATGAGGCTAGCGGGACGGGCGGGGAGCTGTTTTTT
TRBJ1-1 | once | TRBV18 | TRBD1 | CASSPGTGGMNTEAFF | TGTGCCAGCTCACCAGGGACAGGGGGGATGAACACTGAAGCTTTCTTT
TRBJ1-4 | - | TRBV18 | TRBD1 | CASSPPGTGKEKLFF | TGTGCCAGCTCACCACCCGGGACAGGGAAAGAAAAACTGTTTTTT
TRBJ2-7 | - | TRBV27 | - | CASSQTRQAGEQYF | TGTGCCAGCAGTCAGACACGACAGGCTGGCGAGCAGTACTTC
TRBJ1-4 | - | TRBV7-3 | - | CASSLWGVATNEKLFF | TGTGCCAGCAGCTTATGGGGGGTCGCAACTAATGAAAAACTGTTTTTT
TRBJ1-2 | - | TRBV6-2/TRBV6-3 | TRBD1 | CASSYGLARGLLGYTF | TGTGCCAGCAGTTACGGGTTGGCCAGGGGGCTGCTTGGCTACACCTTC
TRBJ1-1 | - | TRBV5-4 | TRBD1 | CASSPIRGQGAEAFF | TGTGCCAGCAGCCCTATAAGAGGACAGGGCGCTGAAGCTTTCTTT
TRBJ2-1 | - | TRBV12-3/TRBV12-4 | - | CASSRMNEQFF | TGTGCCAGCAGTCGTATGAATGAGCAGTTCTTC
TRBJ2-5 | few | TRBV5-5 | - | CASSLAGTQQETQYF | TGTGCCAGCAGCTTGGCTGGGACTCAACAAGAGACCCAGTACTTC
TRBJ2-6 | once | TRBV7-2 | TRBD1 | CASSRYRGQDFPGANVLTF | TGTGCCAGCAGCAGATACAGGGGGCAGGACTTCCCTGGGGCCAACGTCCTGACTTTC
TRBJ2-2 | few | TRBV24-1 | TRBD2 | CATVAGVGTGELFF | TGTGCCACAGTAGCGGGAGTGGGTACCGGGGAGCTGTTTTTT
TRBJ1-1 | - | TRBV6-5 | - | CASRSEATMNTEAFF | TGTGCCAGCAGATCCGAGGCCACCATGAACACTGAAGCTTTCTTT
TRBJ1-2 | - | TRBV11-1 | - | CASSRSALGGADGYTF | TGTGCCAGCAGCCGGTCCGCGCTGGGGGGGGCTGATGGCTACACCTTC
TRBJ1-5 | - | TRBV28 | TRBD1 | CASSNPGQGGQPQHF | TGTGCCAGCAGCAACCCAGGACAGGGGGGACAGCCCCAGCATTTT
TRBJ2-5 | - | TRBV27 | - | CASSFQYPQETQYF | TGTGCCAGCAGTTTTCAGTATCCCCAAGAGACCCAGTACTTC
TRBJ2-3 | once | TRBV3-1/TRBV3-2 | - | CASSLLAGTSTDTQYF | TGTGCCAGCAGCCTCCTGGCGGGAACTAGCACAGATACGCAGTATTTT
TRBJ2-7 | - | TRBV19 | TRBD2 | CASSGLASGSPEQYF | TGTGCCAGTAGTGGGCTGGCTAGCGGGAGTCCCGAGCAGTACTTC
TRBJ1-1 | - | TRBV25-1 | - | CASSEGGIGPMNTEAFF | TGTGCCAGCAGTGAAGGAGGCATAGGGCCTATGAACACTGAAGCTTTCTTT
TRBJ2-6 | - | TRBV6-2/TRBV6-3 | TRBD1 | CASSLQGPDWANVLTF | TGTGCCAGCAGCCTACAGGGGCCGGACTGGGCCAACGTCCTGACTTTC
TRBJ2-2 | - | TRBV30 | - | CAWSLTAGADSGELFF | TGTGCCTGGAGCTTAACGGCAGGGGCCGACTCCGGGGAGCTGTTTTTT
TRBJ1-1 | - | TRBV3-1/TRBV3-2 | TRBD1 | CASSQDRGSRGLGTEAFF | TGTGCCAGCAGCCAAGATAGGGGTAGTAGGGGGCTGGGTACTGAAGCTTTCTTT